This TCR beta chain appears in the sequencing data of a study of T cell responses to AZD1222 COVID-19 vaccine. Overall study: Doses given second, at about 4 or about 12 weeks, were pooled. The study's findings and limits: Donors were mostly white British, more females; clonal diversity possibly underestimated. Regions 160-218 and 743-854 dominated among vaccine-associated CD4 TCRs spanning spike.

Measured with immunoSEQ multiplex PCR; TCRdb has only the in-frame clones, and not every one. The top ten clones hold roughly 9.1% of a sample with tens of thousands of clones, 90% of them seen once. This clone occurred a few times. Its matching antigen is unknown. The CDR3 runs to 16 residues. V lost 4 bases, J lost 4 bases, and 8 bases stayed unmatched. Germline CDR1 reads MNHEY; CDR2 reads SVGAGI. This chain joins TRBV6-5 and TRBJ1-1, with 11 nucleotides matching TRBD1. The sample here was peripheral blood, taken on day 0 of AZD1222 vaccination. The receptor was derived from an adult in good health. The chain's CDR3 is CASSSFPGTGGTEAFF. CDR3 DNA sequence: TGTGCCAGCAGTTCATTTCCGGGGACAGGGGGCACTGAAGCTTTCTTT.